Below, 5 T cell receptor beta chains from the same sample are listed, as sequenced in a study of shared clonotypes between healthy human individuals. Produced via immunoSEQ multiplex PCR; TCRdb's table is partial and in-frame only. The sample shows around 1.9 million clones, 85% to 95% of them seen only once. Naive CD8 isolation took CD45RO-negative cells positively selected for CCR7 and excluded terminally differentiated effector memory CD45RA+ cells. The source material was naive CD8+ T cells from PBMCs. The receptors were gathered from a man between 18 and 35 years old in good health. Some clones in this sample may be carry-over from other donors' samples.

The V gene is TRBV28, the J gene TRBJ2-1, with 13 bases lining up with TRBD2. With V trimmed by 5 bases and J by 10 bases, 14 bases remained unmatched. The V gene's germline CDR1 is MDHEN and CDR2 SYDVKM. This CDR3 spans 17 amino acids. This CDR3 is CASSTSELAGGPKEQFF. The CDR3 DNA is TGTGCCAGCAGTACAAGTGAACTAGCGGGAGGGCCAAAGGAGCAGTTCTTC.

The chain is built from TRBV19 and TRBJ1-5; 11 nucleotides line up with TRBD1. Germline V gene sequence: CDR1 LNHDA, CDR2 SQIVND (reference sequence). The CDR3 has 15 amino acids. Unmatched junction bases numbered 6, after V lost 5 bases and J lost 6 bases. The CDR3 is CASSPRTGGRQPQHF. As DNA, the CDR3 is TGTGCCAGTAGTCCCAGGACAGGGGGCCGTCAGCCCCAGCATTTT.

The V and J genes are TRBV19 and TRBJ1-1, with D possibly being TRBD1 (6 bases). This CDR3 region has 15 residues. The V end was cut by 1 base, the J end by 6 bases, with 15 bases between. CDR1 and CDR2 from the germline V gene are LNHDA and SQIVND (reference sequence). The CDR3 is CASSIGGAVAPEAFF. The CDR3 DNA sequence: TGTGCCAGTAGTATAGGGGGGGCGGTCGCCCCTGAAGCTTTCTTT.

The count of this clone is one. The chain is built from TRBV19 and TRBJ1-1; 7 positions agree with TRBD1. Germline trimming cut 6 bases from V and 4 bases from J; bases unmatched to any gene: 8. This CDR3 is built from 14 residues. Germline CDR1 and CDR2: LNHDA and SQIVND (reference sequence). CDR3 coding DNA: TGTGCCAGTAGCATGAGGGGGCCGTTCACTGAAGCTTTCTTT. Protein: CASSMRGPFTEAFF. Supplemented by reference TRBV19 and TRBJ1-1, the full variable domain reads DGGITQSPKYLFRKEGQNVTLSCEQNLNHDAMYWYRQDPGQGLRLIYYSQIVNDFQKGDIAEGYSVSREKKESFPLTVTSAQKNPTAFYLCASSMRGPFTEAFFGQGTRLTVV.

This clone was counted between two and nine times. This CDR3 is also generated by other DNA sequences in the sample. DNA of the CDR3: TGTGCCAGCAGCTTAAGTAGTTCCTACGAGCAGTACTTC. Protein: CASSLSSSYEQYF. The chain uses TRBV11-2 and TRBJ2-7, with D unclear. CDR3 size: 13 residues. V dropped 2 bases and J dropped 1 base, with 6 bases sitting between them. CDR1 is SGHAT, CDR2 FQNNGV, per germline.